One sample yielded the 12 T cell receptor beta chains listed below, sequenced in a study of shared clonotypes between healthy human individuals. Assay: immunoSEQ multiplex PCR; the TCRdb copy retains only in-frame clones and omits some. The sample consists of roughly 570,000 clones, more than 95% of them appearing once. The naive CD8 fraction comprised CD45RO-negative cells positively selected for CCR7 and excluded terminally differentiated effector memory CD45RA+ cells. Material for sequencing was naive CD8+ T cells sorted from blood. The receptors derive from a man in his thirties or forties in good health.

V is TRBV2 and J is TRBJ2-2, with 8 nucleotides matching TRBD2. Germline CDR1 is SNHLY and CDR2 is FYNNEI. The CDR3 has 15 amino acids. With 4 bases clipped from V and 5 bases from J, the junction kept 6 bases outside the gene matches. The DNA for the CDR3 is TGTGCCAGCAGTGCCAGCGGGAGTTGGACCGGGGAGCTGTTTTTT. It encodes CASSASGSWTGELFF.

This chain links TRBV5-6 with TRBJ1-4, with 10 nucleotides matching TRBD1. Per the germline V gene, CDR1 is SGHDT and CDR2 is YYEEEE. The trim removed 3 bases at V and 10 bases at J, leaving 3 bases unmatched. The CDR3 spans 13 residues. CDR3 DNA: TGTGCCAGCAGCTGGGGGACAGGGGCAAAACTGTTTTTT. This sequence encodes CASSWGTGAKLFF. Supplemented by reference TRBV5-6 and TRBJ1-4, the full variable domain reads DAGVTQSPTHLIKTRGQQVTLRCSPKSGHDTVSWYQQALGQGPQFIFQYYEEEERQRGNFPDRFSGHQFPNYSSELNVNALLLGDSALYLCASSWGTGAKLFFGSGTQLSVL.

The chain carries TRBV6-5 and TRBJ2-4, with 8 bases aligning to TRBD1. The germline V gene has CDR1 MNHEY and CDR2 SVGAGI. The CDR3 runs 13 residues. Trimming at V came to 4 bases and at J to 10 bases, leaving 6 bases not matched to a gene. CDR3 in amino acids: CASSFGTGGIQYF. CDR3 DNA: TGTGCCAGCAGTTTCGGGACAGGAGGTATTCAGTACTTC.

CDR3 residues: CASATGGNEQFF. The CDR3 DNA reads TGTGCCAGCGCTACAGGGGGCAATGAGCAGTTCTTC. The chain joins TRBV9 to TRBJ2-1; 8 bases match TRBD1. This CDR3 has 12 residues. V shed 7 bases and J 6 bases; nucleotides not matched to a gene: 3. From germline, CDR1 is SGDLS and CDR2 YYNGEE.

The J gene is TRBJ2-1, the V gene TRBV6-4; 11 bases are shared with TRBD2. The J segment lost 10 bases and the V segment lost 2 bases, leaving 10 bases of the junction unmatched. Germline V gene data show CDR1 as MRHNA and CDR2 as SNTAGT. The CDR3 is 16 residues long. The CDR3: CASSDPDTSGSGEQFF. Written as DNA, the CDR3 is TGTGCCAGCAGTGACCCAGACACTAGCGGGAGCGGAGAGCAGTTCTTC.

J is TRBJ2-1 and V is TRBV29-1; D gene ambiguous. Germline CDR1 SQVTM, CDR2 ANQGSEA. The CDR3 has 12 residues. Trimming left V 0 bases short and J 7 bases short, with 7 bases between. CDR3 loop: CSVEDWANEQFF. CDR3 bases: TGCAGCGTTGAAGATTGGGCGAATGAGCAGTTCTTC.

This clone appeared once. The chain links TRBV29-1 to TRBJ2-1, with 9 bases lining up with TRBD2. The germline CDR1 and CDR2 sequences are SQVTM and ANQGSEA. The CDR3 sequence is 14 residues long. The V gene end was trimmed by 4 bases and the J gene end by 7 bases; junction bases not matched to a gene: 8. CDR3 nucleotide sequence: TGCAGCGTTGTATGGCGGGAGGGCTGGAATGAGCAGTTCTTC. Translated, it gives CSVVWREGWNEQFF.

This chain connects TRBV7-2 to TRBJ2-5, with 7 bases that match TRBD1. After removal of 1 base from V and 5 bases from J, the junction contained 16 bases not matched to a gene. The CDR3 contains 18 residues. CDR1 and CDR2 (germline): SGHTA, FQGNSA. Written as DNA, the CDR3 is TGTGCCAGCAGCTTAGTTAGGAGAAGACAGGGCGGTTGGGAGACCCAGTACTTC. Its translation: CASSLVRRRQGGWETQYF.

The CDR3 region is CSVGTGRNNEQFF. The DNA of the CDR3 is TGCAGCGTTGGGACAGGGCGCAACAATGAGCAGTTCTTC. The chain carries TRBV29-1 and TRBJ2-1; 8 nucleotides align to TRBD1. CDR3 length equals 13 residues. V trimming: 4 bases; J trimming: 5 bases; junction bases outside the gene matches: 4. Per germline, CDR1 SQVTM and CDR2 ANQGSEA.

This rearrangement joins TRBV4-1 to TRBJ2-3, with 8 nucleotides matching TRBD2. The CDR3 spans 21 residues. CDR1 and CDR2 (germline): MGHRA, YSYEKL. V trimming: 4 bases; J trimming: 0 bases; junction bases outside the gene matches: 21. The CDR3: CASSPYLLGSGESLSTDTQYF. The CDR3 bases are TGCGCCAGCAGCCCCTACCTCTTGGGTAGCGGGGAATCGCTTAGCACAGATACGCAGTATTTT.

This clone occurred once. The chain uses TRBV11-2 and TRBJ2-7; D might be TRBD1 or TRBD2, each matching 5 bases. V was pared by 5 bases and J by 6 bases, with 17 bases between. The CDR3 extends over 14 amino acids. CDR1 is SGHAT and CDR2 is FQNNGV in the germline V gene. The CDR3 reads CASSPWAGAGEQYF. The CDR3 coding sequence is TGTGCCAGCAGCCCTTGGGCCGGGGCTGGCGAGCAGTACTTC.

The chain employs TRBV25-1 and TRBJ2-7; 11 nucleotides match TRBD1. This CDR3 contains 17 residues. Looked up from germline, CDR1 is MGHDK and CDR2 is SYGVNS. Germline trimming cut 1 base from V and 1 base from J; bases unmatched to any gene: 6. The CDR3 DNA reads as TGTGCCAGCAGTGAATGGCGGACAGGGGGCGAGTCCTACGAGCAGTACTTC. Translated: CASSEWRTGGESYEQYF.